This T cell receptor beta chain comes out of a study of tumor and adjacent non-tumor tissue in lung cancer. Whole-study context: Each sample yielded around 4.2 million productive TCRbeta reads on average. Whole-study results and caveats: Tumor TCR diversity, when higher, was linked to shorter survival. TCR diversity was significantly greater in tumor than normal lung tissue.

No cell sorting was done before RNA was extracted from the tissue. The CDR3 has 14 amino acids. V lost 7 bases to trimming and J lost 4 bases, with 19 bases between them. The V gene's germline CDR1 is DFQATT and CDR2 SNEGSKA (reference sequence). This clonotype was detected only a few times. The antigen is undetermined. TCRbeta libraries were built with three rounds of nested PCR, modified from ARM-PCR. From the multiplex PCR reads, TCRdb called clonotypes with MiXCR, one entry per CDR3 protein. Of around 70,000 distinct CDR3 sequences detected, 55% to 85% appear once; the ten largest clones hold about 30%.

The sample was lung tumor tissue. The chain recombines TRBV20-1 with TRBJ2-5; D may be TRBD1 (5 bases). The receptor comes from a man in his 60s with non-small cell lung cancer. As DNA, the CDR3 is TGCAGTGTTAGCAGACCCCAGGGAAGAGAGACCCAGTACTTC. Translated, it gives CSVSRPQGRETQYF.